Following are 8 T cell receptor beta chains from one sample sequenced in a study of cytomegalovirus exposure and HLA in healthy donors. PCR used 60 Vbeta primers and 13 Jbeta primers. The repertoire was sequenced with immunoSEQ multiplex PCR; TCRdb's copy has only in-frame clones and lacks some. In the table there are 160,000 or so clones, 65% to 90% of which are singletons. The sequenced sample was PBMCs. Receptors were obtained from a man aged 50-59 years in good health and CMV-seropositive.

The chain is built from TRBV5-6 and TRBJ2-5, with a weak D call TRBD2 (6 bases). CDR3 size: 14 residues. With 7 bases removed from V and 5 bases from J, the gap between germline ends came to 18 bases. Per germline, CDR1 SGHDT and CDR2 YYEEEE. The CDR3 DNA follows: TGTGCCAGCGCTTACTCGGGGACTTGGGAGACCCAGTACTTC. Translated, it gives CASAYSGTWETQYF.

The chain combines TRBV14 with TRBJ2-7, with D perhaps TRBD2 (6 bases). The CDR3 runs to 12 residues. Trimming stripped 3 bases from V and 3 bases from J, with 6 bases between. Germline V gives CDR1 SGHDN, CDR2 FVKESK. CDR3 amino acids: CASSQGGYEQYF. The CDR3, as DNA: TGTGCCAGCAGCCAGGGGGGCTACGAGCAGTACTTC.

This sequence joins TRBV2 and TRBJ2-5; TRBD2 aligns across 10 bases. The CDR3 is made up of 15 amino acids. The V and J ends lost 8 bases and 5 bases, in that order; junction bases with no gene match: 11. Germline CDR1 is SNHLY and CDR2 is FYNNEI. The CDR3 bases are TGTGCCAGCTCGTCGAGCGGGGGGGCCGAGGAGACCCAGTACTTC. Protein product: CASSSSGGAEETQYF.

V gene TRBV9 combines with J gene TRBJ2-7; 11 nucleotides line up with TRBD2. V gave up 2 bases and J gave up 0 bases; unmatched junction bases: 1. There are 15 residues in the CDR3. From germline, CDR1 is SGDLS and CDR2 YYNGEE. The CDR3, as DNA: TGTGCCAGCAGCGTGGGACTAGCGGACTCCTACGAGCAGTACTTC. It specifies CASSVGLADSYEQYF.

The genes are TRBV29-1 and TRBJ2-1; 7 bases fit TRBD2. This CDR3 is built from 13 residues. J gave up 6 bases and V 4 bases, and 6 bases lay outside the gene matches. CDR1 and CDR2 (germline): SQVTM, ANQGSEA. The CDR3 nucleotides read TGCAGCGTTGGGGCGGGAGTTCTCAATGAGCAGTTCTTC. Protein product: CSVGAGVLNEQFF.

The chain carries TRBV19 and TRBJ2-7, with 9 bases lining up with TRBD1. The V segment lost 7 bases and the J segment 4 bases; nucleotides outside the gene matches: 14. The CDR3 runs 16 residues. From germline, CDR1 is LNHDA and CDR2 SQIVND (reference sequence). The CDR3, as DNA: TGTGCCAGTAACCAGAGCCCCGGGACAGGGACTTACGAGCAGTACTTC. Amino acids: CASNQSPGTGTYEQYF.

DNA for the CDR3: TGCGCCAGCAGTGAAGGTGCTAGCGGGAGAAGGTACAATGAGCAGTTCTTC. This gives the protein CASSEGASGRRYNEQFF. The J gene is TRBJ2-1, the V gene TRBV10-2, with 10 positions matching TRBD2. The CDR3 is 17 amino acids. Trimming took 3 bases from V and 4 from J; bases not matched to a gene: 9. The V gene's germline CDR1 is WSHSY and CDR2 SAAADI.

Only one count was recorded for this clone. V is TRBV27 and J is TRBJ1-1, with D tentatively TRBD1 (6 bases). Germline loops: CDR1 MNHEY, CDR2 SMNVEV (reference sequence). The ends were cut back, 4 bases at V and 4 bases at J, with 16 bases in the middle. The CDR3 covers 15 residues. CDR3 in DNA: TGTGCCAGCAGTTCCATCAGGGGATTCGGCACTGAAGCTTTCTTT. Its translation: CASSSIRGFGTEAFF.